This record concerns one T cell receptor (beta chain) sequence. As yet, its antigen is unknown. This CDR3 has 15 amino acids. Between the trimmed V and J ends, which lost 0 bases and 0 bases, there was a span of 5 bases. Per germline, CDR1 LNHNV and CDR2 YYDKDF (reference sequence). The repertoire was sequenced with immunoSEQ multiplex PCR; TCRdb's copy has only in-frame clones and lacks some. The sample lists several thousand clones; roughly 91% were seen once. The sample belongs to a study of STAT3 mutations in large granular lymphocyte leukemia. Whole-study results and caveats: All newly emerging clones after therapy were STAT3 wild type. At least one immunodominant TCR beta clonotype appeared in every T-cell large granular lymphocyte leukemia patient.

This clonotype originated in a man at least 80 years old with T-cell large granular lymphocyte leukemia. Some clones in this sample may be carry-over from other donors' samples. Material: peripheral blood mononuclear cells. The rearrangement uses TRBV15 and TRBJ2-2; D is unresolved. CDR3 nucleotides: TGTGCCACCAGCAGAGATCAGACGAACACCGGGGAGCTGTTTTTT. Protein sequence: CATSRDQTNTGELFF.